This is a list of T cell receptor beta chains from one sample in a study of T cell responses to AZD1222 COVID-19 vaccine. This table comes from immunoSEQ multiplex PCR, and its TCRdb copy is limited to in-frame clones, with some not included. The table records about 75,000 clones, around 89% of them present only once. The specimen was peripheral blood, collected 28 days after the second dose of the MenACWY control vaccine. The receptors come from an adult who received the MenACWY meningococcal vaccine as a control. Both conserved end residues are part of each CDR3. The D gene is left open where the match is weak. The size field is filled for only some rows; it gives once, few, many or a size class.

v_call	d_call	j_call	clone_size	cdr3_nt	cdr3_aa
TRBV19	NA	TRBJ2-7	NA	TGTGCCAGTAGTAATCGTTTCGACAAAACAACCTACGAGCAGTACTTC	CASSNRFDKTTYEQYF
TRBV4-3	TRBD1	TRBJ1-1	medium-sized	TGCGCCAGCAGCCAAGAATCCTGGACAGGGCGGACTGAAGCTTTCTTT	CASSQESWTGRTEAFF
TRBV7-8	TRBD1	TRBJ1-5	NA	TGTGCCAGCAGCTTTGCATGGCGTGGGACAGGGGATCAGCCCCAGCATTTT	CASSFAWRGTGDQPQHF
TRBV7-9	NA	TRBJ2-5	NA	TGTGCCAGCAGCTTAGGGGCAGGGCAAGAGACCCAGTACTTC	CASSLGAGQETQYF
TRBV5-4	NA	TRBJ2-7	NA	TGTGCCAGCAGCTTGGAGGCAGGGCCCCTCGAGCAGTACTTC	CASSLEAGPLEQYF
TRBV9	NA	TRBJ2-5	few	TGTGCCAGCAGCGTTTCCAGGGGAGAGACCCAGTACTTC	CASSVSRGETQYF
TRBV27	NA	TRBJ2-1	NA	TGTGCCAGCCGAGGACCCAGCTCCTACAATGAGCAGTTCTTC	CASRGPSSYNEQFF
TRBV30	NA	TRBJ1-1	NA	TGTGCCTGGAGTGTACTCACAGGAGGGTTGGGAACTGAAGCTTTCTTT	CAWSVLTGGLGTEAFF
TRBV7-2	TRBD2	TRBJ2-7	NA	TGTGCCAGCAGCTCAGGCCCGCGGGGGGTTTCCTACGAGCAGTACTTC	CASSSGPRGVSYEQYF
TRBV6-4	TRBD1	TRBJ1-1	NA	TGTGCCAGCAGGCTACAGGGGGACACTGAAGCTTTCTTT	CASRLQGDTEAFF
TRBV27	TRBD1	TRBJ2-7	NA	TGTGCCACCGCTACCCCGCGGACAGGGAGATCCTACGAGCAGTACTTC	CATATPRTGRSYEQYF
TRBV3-1/TRBV3-2	TRBD1	TRBJ1-2	NA	TGTGCCAGCAGTCAGGACAGGGGTACGGGCTACACCTTC	CASSQDRGTGYTF
TRBV5-1	TRBD2	TRBJ2-5	NA	TGCGCCAGCAGCTCGCGTAGCGGGGGCGGAGAGACCCAGTACTTC	CASSSRSGGGETQYF
TRBV7-6	TRBD1	TRBJ2-2	NA	TGTGCCAGCAGCCCGGGACAGGGGCGGTGGGCCGGGGAGCTGTTTTTT	CASSPGQGRWAGELFF
TRBV4-2	TRBD2	TRBJ2-2	NA	TGTGCCAGCACCCAAGTAGCGGGGGGGAACACCGGGGAGCTGTTTTTT	CASTQVAGGNTGELFF
TRBV19	TRBD1	TRBJ2-7	NA	TGTGCCAGTAGTATTGCGGACAGGGTGTGGGAGCAGTACTTC	CASSIADRVWEQYF
TRBV4-1	TRBD2	TRBJ2-1	NA	TGCGCCAGCAGCCATCCGGGACTAGCGGGGGGACCCCTACGCAATGAGCAGTTCTTC	CASSHPGLAGGPLRNEQFF
TRBV5-1	TRBD1	TRBJ2-7	NA	TGCGCCAGCAGCTTGGAGACTCCGGGACAGGGGTACGAGCAGTACTTC	CASSLETPGQGYEQYF
TRBV5-6	TRBD2	TRBJ2-5	NA	TGTGCCAGCAGCTTGTCCCGGGTAGCGGGGGGACAAGAGACCCAGTACTTC	CASSLSRVAGGQETQYF
TRBV14	NA	TRBJ1-3	NA	TGTGCCAGCAGCCAACGCCAGGGCTCTGGAAACACCATATATTTT	CASSQRQGSGNTIYF
TRBV30	NA	TRBJ1-6	NA	TGTGCCTCCGGGACTGCAGGTTCACCCCTCCACTTT	CASGTAGSPLHF
TRBV11-2	TRBD2	TRBJ2-7	NA	TGTGCCAGCAGTTCGGGACTAGCGGGACTGTACGAGCAGTACTTC	CASSSGLAGLYEQYF
TRBV30	TRBD2	TRBJ2-3	NA	TGTGCCTGGAGGACAGGGGGACTAGCGGGCGGGACAGATACGCAGTATTTT	CAWRTGGLAGGTDTQYF
TRBV4-3	NA	TRBJ1-2	few	TGCGCCAGCAGCCGGGACACGGCATACAACTATGGCTACACCTTC	CASSRDTAYNYGYTF
TRBV6-6	NA	TRBJ2-2	NA	TGTGCCAGCACCAACCCCCCACATAACACCGGGGAGCTGTTTTTT	CASTNPPHNTGELFF
TRBV29-1	NA	TRBJ1-5	NA	TGCAGCGCTGCCCGGGACACCAATCAGCCCCAGCATTTT	CSAARDTNQPQHF
TRBV5-4	TRBD2	TRBJ2-1	few	TGTGCCAGCAGCCCCTGGGGTAGCGGGGGGGGCCGAAATGAGCAGTTCTTC	CASSPWGSGGGRNEQFF
TRBV23-1	NA	TRBJ2-1	NA	TGCGCCCATGGGGCTCCCTCCTACAATGAGCAGTTCTTC	CAHGAPSYNEQFF
TRBV21-1	NA	TRBJ1-5	NA	TGTGCCAGCAGCAAAGCGCTCGGTTTGGGAAATCAGCCCCAGCATTTT	CASSKALGLGNQPQHF
TRBV7-9	NA	TRBJ2-7	once	TGTGCCAGCAGCTTTCCGGGCCTAAGCTCCTACGAGCAGTACTTC	CASSFPGLSSYEQYF
TRBV18	NA	TRBJ2-5	NA	TGTGCCAGCTCACCTGGGGATTACGTCCAAGAGACCCAGTACTTC	CASSPGDYVQETQYF
TRBV7-6	NA	TRBJ2-2	once	TGTGCCAGCAGCTTAAATAGCGGTTTCACCGGGGAGCTGTTTTTT	CASSLNSGFTGELFF
TRBV7-8	NA	TRBJ1-5	NA	TGTGCCAGCAGCTTATCAGGGCTAGGCCAGCCCCAGCATTTT	CASSLSGLGQPQHF
TRBV2	NA	TRBJ2-3	NA	TGTGCCAGCAGTGTATACTACACAGATACGCAGTATTTT	CASSVYYTDTQYF
TRBV28	TRBD2	TRBJ2-1	NA	TGTGCCAGCCAGCGCCATAGCGGGATAAACAATGAGCAGTTCTTC	CASQRHSGINNEQFF
TRBV5-1	NA	TRBJ2-1	NA	TGCGCCAGCAGCCGATACAGGTCTCTATCCAATGAGCAGTTCTTC	CASSRYRSLSNEQFF
TRBV29-1	TRBD1	TRBJ2-7	once	TGCAGCGTTGAAGATTGGAGGACAGGGGGGGCCTACGAGCAGTACTTC	CSVEDWRTGGAYEQYF
TRBV5-4	TRBD1	TRBJ2-7	NA	TGTGCCAGCAGCCGCCGGGACAGGTCCTCCTACGAGCAGTACTTC	CASSRRDRSSYEQYF
TRBV19	NA	TRBJ1-1	few	TGTGCCAGTATTGACCAGAACACTGAAGCTTTCTTT	CASIDQNTEAFF
TRBV7-2	NA	TRBJ1-1	NA	TGTGCCAGCAGCTTAGGACAGATCATGAACACTGAAGCTTTCTTT	CASSLGQIMNTEAFF
TRBV7-2	NA	TRBJ1-3	NA	TGTGCCAGCAGCCCACGACAGTCCTTGAGAGGAAACACCATATATTTT	CASSPRQSLRGNTIYF
TRBV5-5	NA	TRBJ1-5	NA	TGTGCCAGCAGCTTGACAGCTAATCAGCCCCAGCATTTT	CASSLTANQPQHF
TRBV7-2	NA	TRBJ2-5	NA	TGTGCCAGCAGCATACAAGCGGAAAAAGAGACCCAGTACTTC	CASSIQAEKETQYF
TRBV6-6	NA	TRBJ2-2	NA	TGTGCCAGCAGTTACTCGCCCCTTTTGAACACCGGGGAGCTGTTTTTT	CASSYSPLLNTGELFF
TRBV29-1	NA	TRBJ1-2	NA	TGCAGCGTTGAAGTGCCCCCGAGGAGTGGCTACACCTTC	CSVEVPPRSGYTF
TRBV29-1	NA	TRBJ2-2	NA	TGCAGCGTTGCCTTAGGGGGGGTAAGGGTCACCGGGGAGCTGTTTTTT	CSVALGGVRVTGELFF
TRBV7-2	NA	TRBJ2-7	NA	TGTGCCAGCAGCTTAAGCGGATCTCCTACGGGGCAGTACTTC	CASSLSGSPTGQYF
TRBV5-1	NA	TRBJ1-4	NA	TGCGCCAGCAAAGCTTACACTAATGAAAAACTGTTTTTT	CASKAYTNEKLFF
TRBV7-2	TRBD1	TRBJ2-5	NA	TGTGCCAGCAGCCTCGCGGCAGGGGGCAGGGAGACCCAGTACTTC	CASSLAAGGRETQYF
TRBV2	NA	TRBJ2-2	NA	TGTGCCAGCAGGGGTGACACCGGGGAGCTGTTTTTT	CASRGDTGELFF
TRBV2	NA	TRBJ1-2	few	TGTGCCAGCAGTGACCTGGACCACGGCTACACCTTC	CASSDLDHGYTF
TRBV5-4	NA	TRBJ2-1	NA	TGTGCCAGTCAAGGGGGGGGGCGATACAATGAGCAGTTCTTC	CASQGGGRYNEQFF
TRBV15	NA	TRBJ1-5	NA	TGTGCCACCAGCAGAGACCCGGTCTTTTCGGATCAGCCCCAGCATTTT	CATSRDPVFSDQPQHF
TRBV5-1	TRBD1	TRBJ2-7	NA	TGCGCCAGCAGCTTGTTGGGGACAGGGGTAAGGTACGAGCAGTACTTC	CASSLLGTGVRYEQYF
TRBV4-3	NA	TRBJ2-7	NA	TGCGCCAGCAGCCAAGATCGGGAGTCTAGAAGGTACTTC	CASSQDRESRRYF
TRBV6-1	TRBD1	TRBJ2-7	NA	TGTGCCAGCAGAGAAGGGGGCAGAGCCTACGAGCAGTACTTC	CASREGGRAYEQYF
TRBV11-3	NA	TRBJ2-5	few	TGTGCCAGCAGCTTACGGTCTCGGACACCCCAAGAGACCCAGTACTTC	CASSLRSRTPQETQYF